Sequencing of this TCR beta chain was carried out in a study of control samples from healthy donors and cancer patients. V lost 0 bases and J lost 2, with 9 bases in between. This CDR3 contains 14 residues. CDR1 and CDR2 (germline): SGDLS, YYNGEE. Produced via immunoSEQ multiplex PCR; TCRdb's table is partial and in-frame only. This sample carries about 150,000 clones, over 90% of them seen once, and the ten largest clones take more than 2%. The chain recombines TRBV9 with TRBJ2-7, with D possibly TRBD2 on 6 matching bases. The sample comprised blood. The TCR was taken from a man between 45 and 60 years old in good health. CDR3 in DNA: TGTGCCAGCAGCGTAGGGGGGACTCCCTACGAGCAGTACTTC. Translation: CASSVGGTPYEQYF.